The entry below describes one T cell receptor beta chain. There is no known antigen for this receptor. Per-base quality was not reported, and no clone a single base away is much larger than it. The library was prepared using the immunoSEQ multiplex PCR assay. A mixture of 60 forward primers for TCR Vbeta segments and 13 reverse primers for TCR Jbeta segments was used in the multiplex PCR. The CDR3 region of rearranged TCR beta genes was amplified from genomic DNA with a multiplex PCR assay. The Illumina HiSeq System was used to sequence the amplified TCR beta libraries as 87-base-pair reads. Under the source paper's analysis protocol: Across the roughly 700 repertoires, a later analysis counted 80 million or so unique TCR beta chains, around 10 million of which were shared by at least two donors. To remove PCR and sequencing errors, raw reads were error-corrected and collapsed into unique sequences using a nearest-neighbor algorithm that merged closely related sequences. CDR3 sequences were aligned to IMGT reference sequences to assign V, D and J gene segments. For a sequence to be retained, at least a six-nucleotide match to both a V gene segment and a J gene segment was required. Rearrangements were classified as productive when the CDR3 lacked stop codons and remained in frame with V and J, and all other rearrangements were classified as non-productive. Following IMGT convention, CDR3 was defined as the stretch from the second conserved V-encoded cysteine to the conserved J-encoded phenylalanine. Sequences without an unambiguous match to a single V gene segment were excluded from the earlier analysis of a few hundred of the donors. An earlier analysis of about 600 of the donors called V segments functional above 56.7% productive rearrangements and segregating when the between-donor standard deviation exceeded 5%. A statistical classification framework was built to diagnose cytomegalovirus status from the catalog of TCR beta chain sequences. A later analysis assigned V and J genes by comparing TCR nucleotide sequences with IMGT/GENE-DB human TR gene sequences. A later analysis assigned CDR3 sequences and most-parsimonious VDJ recombination scenarios with the TCRdist pipeline. A later analysis defined each TCR beta chain by its CDR3 amino acid sequence plus V-gene family, and excluded reads lacking a unique V-gene family. As a way to deal with suspected cross-contamination and a sequencing artifact, a later analysis dropped 450 to 700 nucleotide sequences that were highly shared and had low generation probability. In a later analysis, a clonal expansion index for each public chain was calculated from normalized within-repertoire ranks of inferred template counts. A later analysis computed generation probabilities with a VDJ recombination model fitted to out-of-frame rearrangements, and checked the results against IGoR. A later analysis scored TCR-TCR, TCR-HLA and TCR-CMV co-occurrence with hypergeometric tests, applying a repertoire-size bias correction to TCR pairs. In a later analysis, false discovery rates were estimated by permuting HLA or CMV assignments 20 times. In a later analysis, co-occurring TCRs were grouped using DBSCAN, and TCRdist sequence similarity was added for clustering within HLA-allele-positive subsets. For co-occurrence clustering, repertoires with fewer than 30,000 or more than 120,000 public chains were excluded, along with 5 or 6 repertoires with anomalous nucleotide sharing. TCRdb carries this immuneACCESS record with in-frame sequences only. Its versions omit some clonotypes, under half of them owing to an unresolved V gene in the studies checked, with the rest unexplained. For V, J and clone size, that table is used; D and trimming come from the DNA. The sample table lists about 120,000 clones, more than 60% of them with a count of one. The ten largest clones capture less than 9% of the sample.

The data are from a study of cytomegalovirus exposure and HLA in healthy donors (dated by TCRdb to about 2017). In terms of the full investigation: According to an earlier analysis of 587 of the donors, roughly 180 million T cells yielded 117 million unique TCR beta sequences and about 300 Gb of sequence data. An early release that covered fewer than 750 HLA-typed donors contained approximately 290 gigabases of sequencing data and 75 million to 100 million unique TCR sequences. Among the roughly 430 genotyped donors, around 81% belonged to the genetic ancestry cluster associated with self-reported Caucasian donors. The study was designed to test whether signatures of past pathogen exposure could be identified by cataloging public T cell receptors. The T cell repertoires of under 750 subjects were profiled by immunosequencing and related to cytomegalovirus serostatus. In addition to the first cohort of 500 to 850 subjects, a separate validation cohort of under 150 different subjects was used. High-throughput TCR immunosequencing, statistical association of individual TCRs with disease status, and machine learning were combined to predict cytomegalovirus infection status. In a later analysis, previously published TCR beta repertoires from 670 or so donors were re-analyzed and high-resolution HLA genotyping was added so that TCR occurrence patterns could be studied. The later analysis used no new phenotypic data to find candidate immune exposures, relying instead on TCR beta sequences and their occurrence across donors. In an earlier analysis of a few hundred of the donors, high-throughput TCR beta sequencing was used to judge whether each TCR beta V gene segment behaved as functional or pseudogenic. Donor age, sex, ethnicity and CMV serostatus were compiled together with the repertoire data. Genome-wide SNP genotypes for about 55% of the roughly 670 donors were used in a later genetic analysis, which treated that subset as a discovery cohort. Every discovery cohort repertoire had been produced on one sequencing platform. HLA typing included class I and class II loci at four-digit resolution. Typing coverage varied by locus: roughly 620-630 donors for A, B, C, DRB1 and DQB1; roughly 520 for DQA1; 600 to 610 for DPA1; roughly 470 for DPB1. Five DR-DQ haplotypes were treated as single units for association and clustering because of strong linkage in the cohort. Among 398 genotyped donors of the cohort, an average of roughly 230,000 unique TCR beta nucleotide sequences was sequenced per donor, of which 15% to 20% were non-productive.

General conclusions and limits of the study: In the study, approximately 160 TCR beta chains were listed as associated with cytomegalovirus. A group of highly shared sequence variants was considered likely to be a technical artifact of the sequencing pipeline. CMV serostatus was the only immune exposure information available for the cohort. Because the 87-base-pair reads could not distinguish some IMGT-functional V segments, including TRBV6-2 and TRBV6-3, those segments were excluded. Only TCR beta chains were sequenced in this cohort, and the absence of alpha or paired-chain data limited detectable features. According to a later analysis, parvovirus B19, influenza, CMV and Epstein-Barr virus appeared linked to several top co-occurrence clusters. It was suggested by the authors that the approach could potentially be generalized to other disease states and immunological phenotypes. In an earlier analysis of some 500 of the donors, most TCR beta V segments were observed in productive rearrangements about 87% or about 30% of the time, broadly matching IMGT annotations. Compared with the approximately 700-donor mean, donors in an Asian-associated ancestry cluster had fewer N-insertions in productive TCRs, according to a later genetic analysis. Roughly uniform sequencing depth across donors was assumed in presence/absence analyses, although this assumption may not hold. The earlier analysis of some 540 of the donors excluded seventeen rarely observed V segments, including chromosome 9 orphons, because counts were too low. A further reported finding was that TCR beta sequences accurately predicted the HLA-A and HLA-B alleles for most subjects in the first cohort. While some public TCRs were present in many individuals, most TCR sequences turned up only very rarely across donors. In vitro tests confirmed that a few of the cytomegalovirus-associated TCR beta chains recognize cytomegalovirus antigens. V-gene and J-gene trimming of TCR beta chains was associated with a missense DCLRE1C variant in a later genetic analysis, and the association was replicated in an independent cohort. In a later analysis, TCR association rates were found to vary across HLA loci, with the most associated TCRs seen for DRB1 alleles and the fewest for HLA-C alleles. Because HLA typing was missing for some donors at each locus, association tests included only the typed subset. Specific HLA alleles were associated with 15,000 to 20,000 TCR beta sequences at a false discovery rate of 0.05 in a later analysis. Cytomegalovirus status was reported to be diagnosed by the classifier with high specificity and sensitivity in both the original and validation cohorts. Correlated functional status among segregating V segments might reflect linkage disequilibrium, but an unknown experimental factor could not be ruled out. A later analysis found that HLA-associated TCR beta chains were more clonally expanded and had lower generation probabilities than equally common non-associated chains. When HLA alleles, especially DR and DQ, strongly co-occurred, TCR associations were difficult to assign to individual alleles. A later analysis found that most CMV-associated TCR beta chains appeared HLA-restricted, with HLA associations seemingly driven largely by CMV exposure.

The cohort consisted of approximately 670 healthy bone marrow donors. At the time of sampling, all cohort members were nominally healthy, though unrecorded immune exposures were likely present. The donor tested CMV seropositive, placing the donor among the approximately 310 seropositive members of the cohort. A peripheral blood sample was provided by each donor, and peripheral blood mononuclear cells were used for TCR beta sequencing. The Qiagen DNeasy Blood Extraction Kit was used to extract genomic DNA from the blood cell samples. Germline trimming: 1 base from V, 1 base from J; junction bases outside gene matches: 5. Including cysteine and phenylalanine, the CDR3 has 17 amino acids. Just CDR3 DNA is preserved here, 51 bases in frame from base 1. CDR1 and CDR2 (SGHTA, FQGTGA) derive from the germline V gene.

The TCR comes from a woman between 35 and 50 years old in good health and CMV-seropositive. Sequenced input: PBMCs. The receptor chain draws on TRBV7-3 and TRBJ2-2, with TRBD1 matching 8 junction bases. The DNA sequence is given as TGTGCCAGCAGCTTAATTCCGGGACAGGAGAACACCGGGGAGCTGTTTTTT. Its protein is CASSLIPGQENTGELFF.